Following are 29 T cell receptor beta chains from one sample sequenced in a study of immune evolution from preneoplasia to lung adenocarcinoma. Assay used: immunoSEQ multiplex PCR; TCRdb lists only in-frame clones, some missing. The table lists 20,000 to 25,000 clones, roughly 76% of them singletons. The specimen was FFPE invasive lung adenocarcinoma tissue. These receptors were taken from a person aged 55 to 75 with lung adenocarcinoma.

The chain recombines TRBV6-5 with TRBJ2-7; possible D gene TRBD2, 6 bases. Germline CDR1 MNHEY, CDR2 SVGAGI. The CDR3 contains 15 residues. Trimming removed 4 bases from V and 3 bases from J, with 16 bases in between. CDR3 loop: CASSWAGGMSYEQYF. The CDR3 coding sequence is TGTGCCAGCAGTTGGGCCGGGGGTATGAGCTACGAGCAGTACTTC.

The rearrangement links TRBV7-9 to TRBJ2-1; TRBD2 matches 12 bases. Germline values: CDR1 SEHNR, CDR2 FQNEAQ (reference sequence). The CDR3 contains 16 residues. J was trimmed by 8 bases and V by 3 bases; bases with no gene match: 8. CDR3 region: CASSFPGLAGSHEQFF. For the CDR3, the DNA is TGTGCCAGCAGCTTCCCTGGACTAGCGGGATCACATGAGCAGTTCTTC.

This chain uses TRBV19 with TRBJ1-4; D remains unclear. Deletions cut 5 bases from V and 7 bases from J, with 8 bases between. The CDR3 has 12 residues. Germline V lookup: CDR1 LNHDA, CDR2 SQIVND (reference sequence). DNA for the CDR3: TGTGCCAGTAGTTCGAGGATTGAAAAACTGTTTTTT. Translating gives CASSSRIEKLFF.

This clone was observed a handful of times. CDR3 DNA sequence: TGTGCCAGCAGCTTAGATCGGCAGCCTGGAGATACGCAGTATTTT. Its protein is CASSLDRQPGDTQYF. This chain connects TRBV7-2 to TRBJ2-3; D uncertain. Germline assignment: CDR1 SGHTA and CDR2 FQGNSA. Trimming shortened V by 1 base and J by 5 bases, and 13 bases separated the two germline ends. The CDR3 has 15 amino acids.

The chain links TRBV6-5 to TRBJ2-5; D perhaps matches TRBD2 (6 bases). V lost 1 base and J 2 bases, leaving 11 bases between the germline ends. In germline, CDR1 is MNHEY, CDR2 SVGAGI. The CDR3 length is 15 residues. The chain's CDR3 is CASSYWGLKQETQYF. The CDR3 region has the DNA TGTGCCAGCAGTTACTGGGGACTGAAACAAGAGACCCAGTACTTC.

V is TRBV7-9 and J is TRBJ2-3, with D maybe TRBD1 (6 bases). V lost 1 base to trimming and J lost 6 bases, with 14 bases between them. The CDR3 length is 15 residues. Germline CDR1 reads SEHNR; CDR2 reads FQNEAQ (reference sequence). The CDR3 coding sequence is TGTGCCAGCAGCTTAGAAGCAGGGGCTGGCGATACGCAGTATTTT. The encoded protein is CASSLEAGAGDTQYF.

The sample holds a few counts of this clone. This rearrangement joins TRBV27 to TRBJ2-5; 9 bases match TRBD1. V trimming: 6 bases; J trimming: 5 bases; junction bases outside the gene matches: 4. This CDR3 is built from 13 residues. The germline gives CDR1 MNHEY, CDR2 SMNVEV (reference sequence). CDR3 nucleotides: TGTGCCAGCAGACTTGACAGGGGGGAGACCCAGTACTTC. Its protein is CASRLDRGETQYF.

The rearrangement uses TRBV5-6 and TRBJ1-2; D remains unclear. The CDR3 extends over 13 amino acids. Germline CDR1 is SGHDT and CDR2 is YYEEEE. V lost 4 bases and J lost 4, with 11 bases in between. DNA of the CDR3: TGTGCCAGCAGCCGTGTCACAAGCTATGGCTACACCTTC. Protein product: CASSRVTSYGYTF.

V and J are TRBV18 and TRBJ1-1; D call uncertain. The CDR3 is 13 residues long. The V and J ends lost 3 bases and 0 bases respectively, with 5 bases between them. Germline-derived CDR1 and CDR2 are KGHSH and LQKENI. CDR3 sequence: CASSPTMNTEAFF. CDR3 DNA sequence: TGTGCCAGCTCACCCACCATGAACACTGAAGCTTTCTTT. Using reference TRBV18 and TRBJ1-1 for the parts outside the CDR3, the full variable domain is NAGVMQNPRHLVRRRGQEARLRCSPMKGHSHVYWYRQLPEEGLKFMVYLQKENIIDESGMPKERFSAEFPKEGPSILRIQQVVRGDSAAYFCASSPTMNTEAFFGQGTRLTVV.

This clone was seen only a few times. The rearrangement links TRBV30 to TRBJ2-6; D tentatively fits TRBD1 or TRBD2 (5 bases each). Trimming removed 0 bases from V and 0 bases from J, with 15 bases in between. Germline V CDR1 and CDR2: GTSNPN, SVGIG (reference sequence). This CDR3 region has 18 residues. The CDR3 nucleotides read TGTGCCTGGAGTGTATTGGGGGACCCCCTCTCTGGGGCCAACGTCCTGACTTTC. Translation: CAWSVLGDPLSGANVLTF.

The CDR3 loop is CASSPRERGDTQYF. CDR3 sequence (DNA): TGTGCCAGCAGCCCACGCGAGAGGGGAGATACGCAGTATTTT. This sequence joins TRBV9 and TRBJ2-3; perhaps D is TRBD1 or TRBD2 (5 bases each). The CDR3 totals 14 residues. Trimming removed 4 bases at V and 5 bases at J, with 14 bases between. CDR1 and CDR2 (germline): SGDLS, YYNGEE. Full variable domain (outside the CDR3, taken from reference TRBV9 and TRBJ2-3): DSGVTQTPKHLITATGQRVTLRCSPRSGDLSVYWYQQSLDQGLQFLIQYYNGEERAKGNILERFSAQQFPDLHSELNLSSLELGDSALYFCASSPRERGDTQYFGPGTRLTVL.

The chain has TRBV6-1 and TRBJ1-1, with D unresolved. The CDR3 is 12 amino acids. V was cut by 1 base and J by 11 bases, with 11 bases left in between. Per germline, CDR1 MNHNS and CDR2 SASEGT. The CDR3 here is CASSEVSVAAFF. Written as DNA, the CDR3 is TGTGCCAGCAGTGAAGTATCGGTCGCCGCTTTCTTT.

This clone has a handful of counts. This rearrangement joins TRBV5-4 to TRBJ1-5; TRBD1 matches 7 bases. The V gene end was trimmed by 4 bases and the J gene end by 5 bases; junction bases not matched to a gene: 3. This CDR3 has 13 residues. In germline, CDR1 is SGHNT, CDR2 YYREEE (reference sequence). The CDR3: CASSRDSDQPQHF. The CDR3 bases are TGTGCCAGCAGCAGGGACAGCGATCAGCCCCAGCATTTT.

The V gene is TRBV19, the J gene TRBJ2-3; no clear D. V was trimmed by 3 bases and J by 0 bases, leaving 25 bases between them. Germline V gene data show CDR1 as LNHDA and CDR2 as SQIVND (reference sequence). This CDR3 is 20 amino acids long. CDR3 loop: CASSMALLRSWGSSTDTQYF. Written as DNA, the CDR3 is TGTGCCAGTAGTATGGCCCTTTTACGTTCATGGGGTTCTAGCACAGATACGCAGTATTTT. The variable domain in full, completed from reference TRBV19 and TRBJ2-3, reads DGGITQSPKYLFRKEGQNVTLSCEQNLNHDAMYWYRQDPGQGLRLIYYSQIVNDFQKGDIAEGYSVSREKKESFPLTVTSAQKNPTAFYLCASSMALLRSWGSSTDTQYFGPGTRLTVL.

This sequence joins TRBV29-1 and TRBJ2-3; unclear D gene. With 4 bases removed from V and 3 bases from J, the gap between germline ends came to 11 bases. This CDR3 comprises 13 residues. Germline V gene lookup returns CDR1 SQVTM and CDR2 ANQGSEA. The CDR3 region is CSVGGSQTDTQYF. As DNA, the CDR3 is TGCAGCGTTGGCGGCAGCCAAACAGATACGCAGTATTTT.

J is TRBJ2-1 and V is TRBV7-2, with TRBD2 identical over 9 bases. Trimming removed 5 bases from V and 3 bases from J; junction bases left unmatched: 8. Germline V gene sequence: CDR1 SGHTA, CDR2 FQGNSA. The CDR3 is made up of 16 amino acids. CDR3 loop: CASSLGTSRRYNEQFF. The CDR3 nucleotides are TGTGCCAGCAGCCTAGGGACTAGCAGGCGCTACAATGAGCAGTTCTTC.

This chain uses TRBV18 with TRBJ1-2; D uncertain. The V gene lost 2 bases and the J gene lost 6 bases, with 10 bases spanning the gap. The CDR3 contains 13 residues. CDR1 and CDR2 from the germline V gene are KGHSH and LQKENI. The chain's CDR3 is CASSPTGSHGYTF. CDR3 nucleotides: TGTGCCAGCTCACCAACGGGGTCTCATGGCTACACCTTC.

The rearrangement uses TRBV14 and TRBJ2-1, with TRBD2 matching over 11 bases. The junction had 13 bases not matched to a gene; V was cut back by 4 bases and J by 5 bases. The CDR3 loop spans 18 amino acids. Germline V lookup: CDR1 SGHDN, CDR2 FVKESK. CDR3 bases: TGTGCCAGCAGCCCCCAGACTAGCGGGACCCTAGCACACAATGAGCAGTTCTTC. It codes for CASSPQTSGTLAHNEQFF.

The chain employs TRBV21-1 and TRBJ2-3. TRBV21-1 is a recognized pseudogene. The CDR3 spans 12 residues. CDR3 nucleotide sequence: TGTGCCAGCAGCGATTTCACAGATACGCAGTATTTT. Translation gives CASSDFTDTQYF.

This clone turned up a few times. The chain recombines TRBV29-1 with TRBJ1-1, with D possibly being TRBD1 (5 bases). Looked up from germline, CDR1 is SQVTM and CDR2 is ANQGSEA. The CDR3 contains 12 residues. V was cut by 2 bases and J by 10 bases, with 14 bases left in between. The CDR3 DNA reads TGCAGCGTTGAAAGCGGGGGGGGAGCAGCTTTCTTT. The encoded protein is CSVESGGGAAFF.

This clone was seen once. The J gene is TRBJ2-5, the V gene TRBV9; D is undetermined. The germline V and J ends were trimmed by 0 bases and 7 bases, with 19 bases remaining between them. The CDR3 sequence is 16 residues long. Looked up from germline, CDR1 is SGDLS and CDR2 is YYNGEE. The CDR3 protein is CASSVAPSLAAGTQYF. The CDR3, as DNA: TGTGCCAGCAGCGTAGCCCCCAGTTTAGCAGCTGGGACCCAGTACTTC.

The gene calls are TRBV11-2 and TRBJ2-7; tentatively, D is TRBD2 (5 bases). CDR1 and CDR2 from the germline V gene are SGHAT and FQNNGV. V lost 4 bases to trimming and J lost 0 bases, with 10 bases between them. This CDR3 comprises 14 residues. This CDR3 is CASSSGFSSYEQYF. The CDR3 bases are TGTGCCAGCAGCTCGGGATTTAGCTCCTACGAGCAGTACTTC. The whole variable domain, remainder taken from reference TRBV11-2 and TRBJ2-7, is EAGVAQSPRYKIIEKRQSVAFWCNPISGHATLYWYQQILGQGPKLLIQFQNNGVVDDSQLPKDRFSAERLKGVDSTLKIQPAKLEDSAVYLCASSSGFSSYEQYFGPGTRLTVT.

The chain has TRBV11-2 and TRBJ2-7; TRBD2 matches 14 bases. The J segment lost 4 bases and the V segment lost 1 base, leaving 9 bases of the junction unmatched. Germline lookup yields CDR1 SGHAT and CDR2 FQNNGV. CDR3 length: 18 residues. CDR3 DNA: TGTGCCAGCAGCTTAGGGGGACTAGCGGGAGTCGGGGATTACGAGCAGTACTTC. Protein product: CASSLGGLAGVGDYEQYF.

The genes are TRBV28 and TRBJ1-5; D uncertain. The CDR3 runs to 14 residues. V lost 6 bases and J 4 bases, leaving 13 bases between the germline ends. Germline CDR1 reads MDHEN; CDR2 reads SYDVKM. CDR3 in amino acids: CASSLGPDNQPQHF. The CDR3 DNA reads TGTGCCAGCAGCCTGGGCCCAGATAATCAGCCCCAGCATTTT.

The gene calls are TRBV9 and TRBJ2-1, with TRBD2 matching 9 bases. V lost 2 bases and J lost 7; bases outside the gene matches: 19. Germline V gene sequence: CDR1 SGDLS, CDR2 YYNGEE. The CDR3 length is 19 residues. In DNA form, the CDR3 reads TGTGCCAGCAGCGTCGCTCCAGGGGGTCTTAGCGGGAGTGGGAATGAGCAGTTCTTC. Its translation: CASSVAPGGLSGSGNEQFF.

The chain joins TRBV28 to TRBJ1-3; D not certain. CDR1 and CDR2 (germline): MDHEN, SYDVKM. Trimming left V 10 bases short and J 2 bases short, with 18 bases between. This CDR3 contains 15 residues. The CDR3 protein is CATRGVGVAGNTIYF. The CDR3 DNA is TGTGCCACCCGAGGTGTCGGGGTCGCTGGAAACACCATATATTTT.

J is TRBJ1-3 and V is TRBV19; D call uncertain. This CDR3 spans 14 amino acids. V lost 3 bases, J lost 0 bases, and 6 bases lay in between. Germline lookup yields CDR1 LNHDA and CDR2 SQIVND (reference sequence). CDR3 DNA sequence: TGTGCCAGTAGTATGCGGCACTCTGGAAACACCATATATTTT. Translation: CASSMRHSGNTIYF.

The chain combines TRBV2 with TRBJ2-7, with D possibly matching TRBD2 (5 bases). The germline V gene has CDR1 SNHLY and CDR2 FYNNEI. The germline V and J ends were trimmed by 0 bases and 12 bases, with 12 bases remaining between them. The CDR3 has 12 amino acids. CDR3 residues: CASSEAAEVLYF. The CDR3 region has the DNA TGTGCCAGCAGTGAAGCGGCGGAGGTATTGTACTTC.

J is TRBJ1-1 and V is TRBV11-1; 7 bases align to TRBD1. Germline CDR1 reads SGHAT; CDR2 reads FQDESV (reference sequence). V lost 2 bases, J lost 6 bases, and 6 bases stayed unmatched. The CDR3 runs to 14 residues. The CDR3 sequence is CASSLLGRGAEAFF. DNA of the CDR3: TGTGCCAGCAGCTTACTCGGCAGGGGGGCTGAAGCTTTCTTT.